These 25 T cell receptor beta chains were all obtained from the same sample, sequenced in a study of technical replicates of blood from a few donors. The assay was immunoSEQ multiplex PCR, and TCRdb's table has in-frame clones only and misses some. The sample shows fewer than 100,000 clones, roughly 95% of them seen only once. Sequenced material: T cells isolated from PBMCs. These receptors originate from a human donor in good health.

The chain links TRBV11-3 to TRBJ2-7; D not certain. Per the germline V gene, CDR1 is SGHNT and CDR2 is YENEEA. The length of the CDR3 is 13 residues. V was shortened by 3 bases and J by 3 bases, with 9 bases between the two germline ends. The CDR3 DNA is TGTGCCAGCAGCTTCGGCCCTAGCTACGAGCAGTACTTC. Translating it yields CASSFGPSYEQYF.

CDR3 protein: CASSLIVSAYEQYF. CDR3 DNA: TGTGCCAGCAGCTTAATCGTCTCCGCCTACGAGCAGTACTTC. This sequence joins TRBV7-8 and TRBJ2-7; D unresolved. CDR1 is SGHVS and CDR2 is FQNEAQ in the germline V gene. Trimming left V 2 bases short and J 2 bases short, with 10 bases between. The CDR3 runs 14 residues.

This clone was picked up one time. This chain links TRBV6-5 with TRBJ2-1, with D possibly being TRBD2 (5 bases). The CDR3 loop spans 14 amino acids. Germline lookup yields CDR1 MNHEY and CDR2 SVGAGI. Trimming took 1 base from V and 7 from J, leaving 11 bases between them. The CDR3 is CASSYLGGGNEQFF. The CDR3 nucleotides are TGTGCCAGCAGTTACTTAGGTGGAGGAAATGAGCAGTTCTTC.

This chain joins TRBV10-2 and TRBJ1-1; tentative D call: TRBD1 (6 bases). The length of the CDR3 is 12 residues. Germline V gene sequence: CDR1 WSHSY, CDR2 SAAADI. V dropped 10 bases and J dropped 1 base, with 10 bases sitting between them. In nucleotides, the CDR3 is TGCGCCATATCGACAGGGAACACTGAAGCTTTCTTT. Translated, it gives CAISTGNTEAFF.

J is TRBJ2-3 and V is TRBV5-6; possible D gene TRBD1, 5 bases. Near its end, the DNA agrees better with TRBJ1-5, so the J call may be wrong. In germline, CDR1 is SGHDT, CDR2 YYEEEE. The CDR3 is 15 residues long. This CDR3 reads CASTIIAGGGDTQHF. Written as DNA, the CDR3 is TGTGCCAGCACGATAATAGCGGGGGGAGGGGATACGCAGCATTTT.

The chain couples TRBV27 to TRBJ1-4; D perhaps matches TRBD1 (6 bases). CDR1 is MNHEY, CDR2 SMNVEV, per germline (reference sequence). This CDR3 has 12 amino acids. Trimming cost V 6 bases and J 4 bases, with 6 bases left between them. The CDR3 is CASRQGNEKLFF. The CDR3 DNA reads TGTGCCAGCAGACAGGGTAATGAAAAACTGTTTTTT.

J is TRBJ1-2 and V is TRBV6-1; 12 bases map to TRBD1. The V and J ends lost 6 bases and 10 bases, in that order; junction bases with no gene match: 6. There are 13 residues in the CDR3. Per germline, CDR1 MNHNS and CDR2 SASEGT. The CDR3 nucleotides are TGTGCCAGCAGCGCGGGACAGGGGGCTTACTACACCTTC. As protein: CASSAGQGAYYTF.

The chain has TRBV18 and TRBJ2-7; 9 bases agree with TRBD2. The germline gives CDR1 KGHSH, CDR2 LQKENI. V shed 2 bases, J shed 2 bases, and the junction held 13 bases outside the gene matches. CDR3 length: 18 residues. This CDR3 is CASSPRYSGSSIAYEQYF. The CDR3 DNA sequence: TGTGCCAGCTCACCAAGATATAGCGGGAGCAGTATCGCCTACGAGCAGTACTTC.

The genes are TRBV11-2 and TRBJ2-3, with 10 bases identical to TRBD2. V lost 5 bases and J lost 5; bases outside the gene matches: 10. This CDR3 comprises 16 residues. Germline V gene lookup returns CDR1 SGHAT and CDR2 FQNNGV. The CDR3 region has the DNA TGTGCCAGCAGCAGCGGGGGGGCCAAGGGCGTAGATACGCAGTATTTT. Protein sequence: CASSSGGAKGVDTQYF.

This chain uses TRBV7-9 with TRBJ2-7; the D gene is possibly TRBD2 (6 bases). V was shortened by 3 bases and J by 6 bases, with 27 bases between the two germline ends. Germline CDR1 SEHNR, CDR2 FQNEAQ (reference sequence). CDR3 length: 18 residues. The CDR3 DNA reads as TGTGCCAGCAGCTTCACGCCCGTACGGCCGGGACTCGTGTCCGAGCAGTACTTC. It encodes CASSFTPVRPGLVSEQYF.

The CDR3 loop is CASSLSGLGGELFF. The CDR3 DNA sequence: TGTGCCAGCAGTTTATCCGGGTTAGGCGGGGAGCTGTTTTTT. The J gene is TRBJ2-2, the V gene TRBV28; D not certain. Germline V gene sequence: CDR1 MDHEN, CDR2 SYDVKM. The CDR3 spans 14 residues. The V gene lost 1 base and the J gene lost 7 bases, with 10 bases spanning the gap.

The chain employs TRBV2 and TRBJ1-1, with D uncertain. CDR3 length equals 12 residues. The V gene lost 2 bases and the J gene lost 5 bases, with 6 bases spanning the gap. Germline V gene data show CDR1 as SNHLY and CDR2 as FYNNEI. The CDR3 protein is CASSEYRTEAFF. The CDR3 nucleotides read TGTGCCAGCAGTGAATATCGGACTGAAGCTTTCTTT.

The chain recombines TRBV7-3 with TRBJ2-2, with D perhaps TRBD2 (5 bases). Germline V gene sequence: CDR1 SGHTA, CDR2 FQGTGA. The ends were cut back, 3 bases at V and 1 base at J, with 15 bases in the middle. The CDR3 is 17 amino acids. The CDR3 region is CASSLGSSRGNTGELFF. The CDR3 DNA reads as TGTGCCAGCAGCTTGGGGTCCTCACGGGGGAACACCGGGGAGCTGTTTTTT.

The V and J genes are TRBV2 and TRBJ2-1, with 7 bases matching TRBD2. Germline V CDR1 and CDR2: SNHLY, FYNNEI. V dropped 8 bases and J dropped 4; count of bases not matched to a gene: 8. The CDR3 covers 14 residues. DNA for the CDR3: TGTGCCAGCCGTTGGCTAGCGGAGTACAATGAGCAGTTCTTC. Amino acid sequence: CASRWLAEYNEQFF.

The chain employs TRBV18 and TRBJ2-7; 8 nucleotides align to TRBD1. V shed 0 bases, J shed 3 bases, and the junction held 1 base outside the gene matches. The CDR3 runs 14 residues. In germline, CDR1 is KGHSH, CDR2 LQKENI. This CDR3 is CASSPPDRVYEQYF. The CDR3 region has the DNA TGTGCCAGCTCACCACCGGACAGGGTCTACGAGCAGTACTTC. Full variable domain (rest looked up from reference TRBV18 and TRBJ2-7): NAGVMQNPRHLVRRRGQEARLRCSPMKGHSHVYWYRQLPEEGLKFMVYLQKENIIDESGMPKERFSAEFPKEGPSILRIQQVVRGDSAAYFCASSPPDRVYEQYFGPGTRLTVT.

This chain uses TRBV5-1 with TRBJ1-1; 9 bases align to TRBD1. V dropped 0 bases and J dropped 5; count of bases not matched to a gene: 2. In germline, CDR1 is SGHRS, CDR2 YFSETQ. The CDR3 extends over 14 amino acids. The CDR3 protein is CASSLDRGRTEAFF. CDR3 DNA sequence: TGCGCCAGCAGCTTGGACAGGGGGCGAACTGAAGCTTTCTTT.

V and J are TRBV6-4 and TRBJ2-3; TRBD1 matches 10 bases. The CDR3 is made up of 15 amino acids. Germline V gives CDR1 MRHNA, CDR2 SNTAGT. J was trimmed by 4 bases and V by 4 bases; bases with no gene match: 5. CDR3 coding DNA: TGTGCCAGCAGTGTCGACAGGGGGCCCTCAGATACGCAGTATTTT. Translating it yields CASSVDRGPSDTQYF.

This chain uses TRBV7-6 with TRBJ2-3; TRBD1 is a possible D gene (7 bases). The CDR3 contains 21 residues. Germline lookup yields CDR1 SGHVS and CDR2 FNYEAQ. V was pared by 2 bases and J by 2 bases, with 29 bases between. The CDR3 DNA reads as TGTGCCAGCAGCTTAAAGATCGACAGGGAGGACTTAAAACCCCCCACAGATACGCAGTATTTT. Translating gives CASSLKIDREDLKPPTDTQYF.

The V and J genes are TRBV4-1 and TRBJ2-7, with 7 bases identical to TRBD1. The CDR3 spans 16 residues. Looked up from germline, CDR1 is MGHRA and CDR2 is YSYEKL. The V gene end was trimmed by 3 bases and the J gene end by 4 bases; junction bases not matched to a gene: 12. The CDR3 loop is CASSHAGPGGMYEQYF. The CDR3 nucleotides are TGCGCCAGCAGCCACGCTGGCCCAGGGGGTATGTACGAGCAGTACTTC.

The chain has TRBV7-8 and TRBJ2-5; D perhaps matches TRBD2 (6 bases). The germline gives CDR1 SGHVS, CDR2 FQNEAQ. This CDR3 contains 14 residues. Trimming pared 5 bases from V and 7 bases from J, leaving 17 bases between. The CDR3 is CASSPRRDGRTQYF. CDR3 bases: TGTGCCAGCAGCCCCCGAAGGGACGGGAGGACCCAGTACTTC.

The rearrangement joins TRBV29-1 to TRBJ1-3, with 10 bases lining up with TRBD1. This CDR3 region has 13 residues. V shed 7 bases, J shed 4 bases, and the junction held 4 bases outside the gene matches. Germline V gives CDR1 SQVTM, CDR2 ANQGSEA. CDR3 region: CSAGTGVGNTIYF. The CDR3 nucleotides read TGCAGCGCCGGGACAGGGGTAGGAAACACCATATATTTT.

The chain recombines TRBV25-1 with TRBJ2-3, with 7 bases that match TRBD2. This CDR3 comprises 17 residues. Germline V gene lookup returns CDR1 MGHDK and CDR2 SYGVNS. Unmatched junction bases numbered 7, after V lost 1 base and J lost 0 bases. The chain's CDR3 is CASSESWGGESTDTQYF. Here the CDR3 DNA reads TGTGCCAGCAGTGAATCCTGGGGGGGGGAAAGCACAGATACGCAGTATTTT. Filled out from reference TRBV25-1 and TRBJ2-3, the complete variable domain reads EADIYQTPRYLVIGTGKKITLECSQTMGHDKMYWYQQDPGMELHLIHYSYGVNSTEKGDLSSESTVSRIRTEHFPLTLESARPSHTSQYLCASSESWGGESTDTQYFGPGTRLTVL.

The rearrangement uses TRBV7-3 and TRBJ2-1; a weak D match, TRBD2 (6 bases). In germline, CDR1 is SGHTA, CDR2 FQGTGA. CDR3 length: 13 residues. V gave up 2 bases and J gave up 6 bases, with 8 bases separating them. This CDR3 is CASSLPGANEQFF. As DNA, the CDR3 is TGTGCCAGCAGCTTACCGGGAGCCAATGAGCAGTTCTTC.

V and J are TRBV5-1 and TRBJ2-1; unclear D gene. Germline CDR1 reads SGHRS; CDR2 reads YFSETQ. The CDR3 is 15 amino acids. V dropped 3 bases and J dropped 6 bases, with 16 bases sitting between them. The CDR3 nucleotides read TGCGCCAGCAGCTCGTTGGCACCCAACACCAATGAGCAGTTCTTC. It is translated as CASSSLAPNTNEQFF.

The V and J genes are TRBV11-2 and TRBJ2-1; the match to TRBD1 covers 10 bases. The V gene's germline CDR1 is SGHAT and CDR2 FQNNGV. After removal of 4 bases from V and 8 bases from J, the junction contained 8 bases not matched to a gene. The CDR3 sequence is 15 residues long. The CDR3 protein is CASSWGQGLGYEQFF. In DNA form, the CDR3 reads TGTGCCAGCAGCTGGGGACAGGGGTTGGGGTATGAGCAGTTCTTC.